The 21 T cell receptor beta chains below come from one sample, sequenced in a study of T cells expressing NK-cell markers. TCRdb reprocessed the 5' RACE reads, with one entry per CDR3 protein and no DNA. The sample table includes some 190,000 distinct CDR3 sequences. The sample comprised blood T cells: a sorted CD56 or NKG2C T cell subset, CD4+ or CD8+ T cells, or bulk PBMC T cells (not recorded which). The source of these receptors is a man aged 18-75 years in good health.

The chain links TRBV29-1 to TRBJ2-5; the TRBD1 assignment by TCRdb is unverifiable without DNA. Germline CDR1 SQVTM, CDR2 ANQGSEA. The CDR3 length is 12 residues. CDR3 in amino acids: CSAKGQDRTQYF.

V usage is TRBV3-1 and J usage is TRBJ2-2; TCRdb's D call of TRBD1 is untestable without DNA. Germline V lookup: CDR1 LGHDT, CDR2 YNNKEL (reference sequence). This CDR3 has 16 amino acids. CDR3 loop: CASSHPPRAVTGELFF.

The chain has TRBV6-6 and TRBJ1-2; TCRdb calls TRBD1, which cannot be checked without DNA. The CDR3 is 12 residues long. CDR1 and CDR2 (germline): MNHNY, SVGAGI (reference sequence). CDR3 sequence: CASRPSGDGYTF.

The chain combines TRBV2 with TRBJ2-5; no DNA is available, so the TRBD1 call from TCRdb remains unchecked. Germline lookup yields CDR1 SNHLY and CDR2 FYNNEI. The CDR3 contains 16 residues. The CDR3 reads CASRETGTGGPETQYF.

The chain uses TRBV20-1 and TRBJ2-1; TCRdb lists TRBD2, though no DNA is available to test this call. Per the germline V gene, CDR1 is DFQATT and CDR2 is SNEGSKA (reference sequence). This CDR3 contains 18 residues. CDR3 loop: CSARDRRGISVGYNEQFF.

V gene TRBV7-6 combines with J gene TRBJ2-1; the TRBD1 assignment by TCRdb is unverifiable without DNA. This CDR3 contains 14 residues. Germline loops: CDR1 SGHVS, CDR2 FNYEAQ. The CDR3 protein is CASSSGQGNNEQFF.

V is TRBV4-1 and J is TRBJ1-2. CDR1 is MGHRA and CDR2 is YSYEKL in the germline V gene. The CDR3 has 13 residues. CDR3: CASSQDMTYGYTF.

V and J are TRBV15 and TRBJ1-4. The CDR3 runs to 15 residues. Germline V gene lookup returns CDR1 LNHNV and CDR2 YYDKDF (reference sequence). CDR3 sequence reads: CATSAGGATNEKLFF.

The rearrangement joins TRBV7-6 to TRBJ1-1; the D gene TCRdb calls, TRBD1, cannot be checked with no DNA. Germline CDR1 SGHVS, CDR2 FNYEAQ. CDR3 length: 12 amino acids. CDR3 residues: CASSQKQGEAFF.

The CDR3 loop reads CATSPRGRSNTEAFF. The genes are TRBV15 and TRBJ1-1; TCRdb gives TRBD1 as the D gene, but with no DNA this cannot be confirmed. CDR3 length equals 15 residues. In germline, CDR1 is LNHNV, CDR2 YYDKDF (reference sequence).

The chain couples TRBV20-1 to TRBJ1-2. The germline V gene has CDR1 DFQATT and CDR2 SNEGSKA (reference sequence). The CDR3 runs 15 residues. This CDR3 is CSAGLGTAGDYGYTF.

CDR3 protein: CAISESKRGNYNEQFF. The rearrangement joins TRBV10-3 to TRBJ2-1; TCRdb lists TRBD2, though no DNA is available to test this call. The CDR3 has 16 amino acids. CDR1 and CDR2 from the germline V gene are ENHRY and SYGVKD.

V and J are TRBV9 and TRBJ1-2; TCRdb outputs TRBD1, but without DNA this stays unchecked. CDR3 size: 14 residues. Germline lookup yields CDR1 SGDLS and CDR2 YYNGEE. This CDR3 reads CASSDPGRLGGYTF.

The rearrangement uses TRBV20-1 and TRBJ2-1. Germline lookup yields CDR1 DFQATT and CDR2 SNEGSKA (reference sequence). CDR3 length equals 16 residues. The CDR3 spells CSARDLGGVSYNEQFF.

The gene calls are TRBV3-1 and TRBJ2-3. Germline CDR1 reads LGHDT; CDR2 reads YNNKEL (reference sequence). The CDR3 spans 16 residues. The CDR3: CASSQDRGYGTDTQYF.

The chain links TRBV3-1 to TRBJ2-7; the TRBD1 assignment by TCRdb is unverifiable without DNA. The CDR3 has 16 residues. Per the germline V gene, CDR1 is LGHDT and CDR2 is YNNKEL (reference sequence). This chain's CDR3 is CASSQDRGALSYEQYF.

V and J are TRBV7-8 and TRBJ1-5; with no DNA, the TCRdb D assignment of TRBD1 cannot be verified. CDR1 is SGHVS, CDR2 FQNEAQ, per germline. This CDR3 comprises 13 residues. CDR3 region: CASSQPGNQPQHF. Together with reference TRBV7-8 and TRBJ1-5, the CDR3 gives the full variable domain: GAGVSQSPRYKVAKRGQDVALRCDPISGHVSLFWYQQALGQGPEFLTYFQNEAQLDKSGLPSDRFFAERPEGSVSTLKIQRTQQEDSAVYLCASSQPGNQPQHFGDGTRLSIL.

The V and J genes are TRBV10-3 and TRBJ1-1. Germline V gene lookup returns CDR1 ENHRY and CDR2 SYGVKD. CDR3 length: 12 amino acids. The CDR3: CAISEKGTEAFF.

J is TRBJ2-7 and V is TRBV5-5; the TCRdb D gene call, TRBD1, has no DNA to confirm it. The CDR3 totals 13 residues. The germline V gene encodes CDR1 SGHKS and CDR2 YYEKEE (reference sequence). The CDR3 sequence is CASRSGQGYEQYF.

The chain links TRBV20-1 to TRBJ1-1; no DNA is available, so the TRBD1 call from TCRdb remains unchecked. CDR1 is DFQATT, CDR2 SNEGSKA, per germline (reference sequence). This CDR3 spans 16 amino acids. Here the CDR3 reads CSAPSTRDGENTEAFF.

CDR3 amino acids: CASSALGSVLAGTSSVETQYF. This rearrangement joins TRBV6-1 to TRBJ2-5; TCRdb returns TRBD2, unconfirmable since there is no DNA. Germline V CDR1 and CDR2: MNHNS, SASEGT. The CDR3 length is 21 residues.